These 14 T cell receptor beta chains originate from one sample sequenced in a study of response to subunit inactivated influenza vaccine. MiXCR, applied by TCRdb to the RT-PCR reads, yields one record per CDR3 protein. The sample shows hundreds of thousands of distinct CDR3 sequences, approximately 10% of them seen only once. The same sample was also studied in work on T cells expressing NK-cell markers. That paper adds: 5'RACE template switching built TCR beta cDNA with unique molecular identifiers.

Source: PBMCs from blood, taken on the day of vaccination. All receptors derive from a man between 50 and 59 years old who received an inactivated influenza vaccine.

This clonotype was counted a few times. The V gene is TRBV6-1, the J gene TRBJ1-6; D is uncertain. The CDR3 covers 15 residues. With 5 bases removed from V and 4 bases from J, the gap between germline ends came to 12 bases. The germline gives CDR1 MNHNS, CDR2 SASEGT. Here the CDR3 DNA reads TGTGCCAGCAGTAGAGACTGGCCGTATAATTCACCCCTCCACTTT. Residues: CASSRDWPYNSPLHF.

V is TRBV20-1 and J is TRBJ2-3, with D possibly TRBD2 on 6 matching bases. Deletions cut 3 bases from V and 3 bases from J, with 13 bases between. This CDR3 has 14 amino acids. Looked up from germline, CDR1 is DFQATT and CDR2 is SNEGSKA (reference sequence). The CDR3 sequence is CSASRGSRTDTQYF. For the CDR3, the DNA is TGCAGTGCTAGTCGGGGGTCGAGGACAGATACGCAGTATTTT.

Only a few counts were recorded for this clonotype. The CDR3 bases are TGTGCCAGCAGTTCCACAGGGTACAATTTTCGCAATGAGCAGTTCTTC. Encoded protein: CASSSTGYNFRNEQFF. The chain is built from TRBV27 and TRBJ2-1; tentative D call: TRBD1 (6 bases). Per germline, CDR1 MNHEY and CDR2 SMNVEV (reference sequence). V lost 4 bases, J lost 6 bases, and 19 bases lay in between. The CDR3 spans 16 residues.

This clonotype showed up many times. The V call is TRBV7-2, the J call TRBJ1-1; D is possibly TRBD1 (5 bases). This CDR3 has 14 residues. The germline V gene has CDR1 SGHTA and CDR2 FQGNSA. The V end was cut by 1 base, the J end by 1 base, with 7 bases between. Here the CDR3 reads CASSLVGANTEAFF. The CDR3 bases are TGTGCCAGCAGCTTAGTTGGGGCGAACACTGAAGCTTTCTTT.

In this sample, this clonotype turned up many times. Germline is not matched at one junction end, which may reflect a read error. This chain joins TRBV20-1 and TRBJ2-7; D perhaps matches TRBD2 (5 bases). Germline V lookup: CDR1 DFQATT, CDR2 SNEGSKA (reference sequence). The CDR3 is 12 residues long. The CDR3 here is CSARPELDSRHF. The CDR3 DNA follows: TGCAGTGCTAGGCCTGAACTAGATTCGCGACACTTC.

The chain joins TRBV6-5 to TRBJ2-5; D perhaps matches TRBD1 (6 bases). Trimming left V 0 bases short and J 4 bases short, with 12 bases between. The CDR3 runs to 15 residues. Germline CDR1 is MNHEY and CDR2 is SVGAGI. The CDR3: CASSYSPGDGETQYF. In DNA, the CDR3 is TGTGCCAGCAGTTACTCCCCAGGGGATGGAGAGACCCAGTACTTC.

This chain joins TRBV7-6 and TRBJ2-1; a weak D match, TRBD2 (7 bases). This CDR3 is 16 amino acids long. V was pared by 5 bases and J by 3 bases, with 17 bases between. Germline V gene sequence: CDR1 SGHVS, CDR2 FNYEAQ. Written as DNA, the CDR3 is TGTGCCAGCAGCCCCCTACGGGGGGCTAGCTACAATGAGCAGTTCTTC. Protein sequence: CASSPLRGASYNEQFF.

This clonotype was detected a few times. CDR3 protein: CASSQDVHVLAPFF. The CDR3 DNA reads TGCGCCAGCAGCCAAGACGTTCATGTCCTGGCCCCTTTCTTT. The chain uses TRBV4-3 and TRBJ1-1; no firm D call. Germline V gene sequence: CDR1 LGHNA, CDR2 YSLEER. CDR3 length: 14 amino acids. V was shortened by 0 bases and J by 12 bases, with 17 bases between the two germline ends.

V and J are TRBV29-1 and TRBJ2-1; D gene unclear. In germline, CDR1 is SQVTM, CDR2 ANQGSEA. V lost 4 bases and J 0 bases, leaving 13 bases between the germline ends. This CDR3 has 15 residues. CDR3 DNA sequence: TGCAGCGTTGGCCGCCTGGTTAGCTCCTACAATGAGCAGTTCTTC. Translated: CSVGRLVSSYNEQFF.

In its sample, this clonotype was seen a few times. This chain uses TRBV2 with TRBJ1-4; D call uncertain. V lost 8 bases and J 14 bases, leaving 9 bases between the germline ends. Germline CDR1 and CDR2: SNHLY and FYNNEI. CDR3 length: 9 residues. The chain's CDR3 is CASGNPLFF. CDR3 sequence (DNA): TGTGCCAGCGGGAACCCTCTGTTTTTT.

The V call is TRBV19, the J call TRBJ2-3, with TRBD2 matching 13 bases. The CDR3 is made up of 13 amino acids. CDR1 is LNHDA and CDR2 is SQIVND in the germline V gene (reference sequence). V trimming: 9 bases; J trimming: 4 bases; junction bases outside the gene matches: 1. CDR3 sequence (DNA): TGTGCCAGCGGACTAGCGGGGGCAGATACGCAGTATTTT. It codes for CASGLAGADTQYF.

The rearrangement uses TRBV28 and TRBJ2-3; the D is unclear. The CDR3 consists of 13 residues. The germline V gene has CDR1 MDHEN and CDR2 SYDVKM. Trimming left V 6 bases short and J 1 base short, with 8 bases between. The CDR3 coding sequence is TGTGCCAGCAGGAGTCCGGGCACAGATACGCAGTATTTT. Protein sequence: CASRSPGTDTQYF.

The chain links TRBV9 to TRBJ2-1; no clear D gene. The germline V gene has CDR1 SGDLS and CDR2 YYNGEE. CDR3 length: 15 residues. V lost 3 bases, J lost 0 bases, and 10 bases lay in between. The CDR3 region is CASSADTGSYNEQFF. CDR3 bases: TGTGCCAGCAGCGCAGATACCGGCTCCTACAATGAGCAGTTCTTC. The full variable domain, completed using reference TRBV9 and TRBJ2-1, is DSGVTQTPKHLITATGQRVTLRCSPRSGDLSVYWYQQSLDQGLQFLIQYYNGEERAKGNILERFSAQQFPDLHSELNLSSLELGDSALYFCASSADTGSYNEQFFGPGTRLTVL.

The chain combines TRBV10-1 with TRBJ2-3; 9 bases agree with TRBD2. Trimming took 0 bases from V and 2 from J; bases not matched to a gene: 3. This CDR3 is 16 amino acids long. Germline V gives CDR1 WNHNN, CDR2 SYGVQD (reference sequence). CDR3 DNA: TGCGCCAGCAGTGAGTCTGGACTAGCGTCCACAGATACGCAGTATTTT. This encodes CASSESGLASTDTQYF.